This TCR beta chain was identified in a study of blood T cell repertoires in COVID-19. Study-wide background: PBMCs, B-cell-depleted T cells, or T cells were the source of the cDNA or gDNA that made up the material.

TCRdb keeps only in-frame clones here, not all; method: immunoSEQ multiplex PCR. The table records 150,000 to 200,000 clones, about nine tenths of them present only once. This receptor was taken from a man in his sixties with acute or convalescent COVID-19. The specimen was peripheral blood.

Here the CDR3 reads CASSLGPSGDTQYF. The CDR3 bases are TGTGCCAGCAGCTTAGGGCCCTCAGGAGATACGCAGTATTTT. V and J are TRBV13 and TRBJ2-3; no clear D gene. The germline gives CDR1 PRHDT, CDR2 FYEKMQ (reference sequence). The V and J ends lost 0 bases and 5 bases respectively, with 9 bases between them. The CDR3 totals 14 residues.